What follows are 31 T cell receptor beta chains derived from one specimen sequenced in a study of OX40 agonist ivuxolimab in advanced cancers. Here immunoSEQ multiplex PCR was the method, and the copy in TCRdb shows in-frame clones only, minus some. This sample has some 67,000 clones, with about 91% found just once. The sample consisted of CD4+ or CD8+ T cells sorted from blood, taken in a trial of the OX40 agonist ivuxolimab. These receptors came from an adult with an advanced solid tumor such as melanoma, head and neck, liver or kidney cancer.

With respect to this clone: Other DNA sequences of this sample code for an identical CDR3. V usage is TRBV6-1 and J usage is TRBJ2-7, with D maybe TRBD1 (6 bases). V was clipped by 6 bases and J by 0 bases, with 12 bases between them. CDR1 is MNHNS and CDR2 is SASEGT in the germline V gene. The CDR3 extends over 14 amino acids. CDR3 sequence reads: CASSADRSSYEQYF. DNA for the CDR3: TGTGCCAGCAGCGCTGACAGGAGCTCCTACGAGCAGTACTTC.

The V call is TRBV7-2, the J call TRBJ2-7; possible D gene TRBD1, 5 bases. This CDR3 region has 12 residues. V lost 1 base and J 6 bases, leaving 7 bases between the germline ends. CDR1 and CDR2 (germline): SGHTA, FQGNSA. CDR3: CASSLGRAEQYF. The CDR3 DNA is TGTGCCAGCAGCTTAGGCAGGGCCGAGCAGTACTTC.

The chain uses TRBV5-5 and TRBJ1-2; 9 bases agree with TRBD1. Germline loops: CDR1 SGHKS, CDR2 YYEKEE (reference sequence). CDR3 length equals 15 residues. Losses at the gene ends were 0 bases for V and 2 bases for J; bases not matched to a gene: 2. The CDR3 reads CASSLDRGRNYGYTF. The CDR3 DNA is TGTGCCAGCAGCTTGGACAGGGGGCGGAACTATGGCTACACCTTC.

The V gene is TRBV5-1, the J gene TRBJ2-2, with D hard to call. Trimming took 1 base from V and 4 from J, leaving 8 bases between them. The CDR3 covers 14 residues. Germline CDR1 reads SGHRS; CDR2 reads YFSETQ. CDR3 bases: TGCGCCAGCAGCTTGTTGGGGATCACCGGGGAGCTGTTTTTT. It yields the protein CASSLLGITGELFF.

The chain joins TRBV5-1 to TRBJ1-3, with 7 bases fitting TRBD1. CDR3 length: 16 residues. Per germline, CDR1 SGHRS and CDR2 YFSETQ. Germline trimming cut 2 bases from V and 4 bases from J; bases unmatched to any gene: 9. The CDR3 is CASSLPGGSGGNTIYF. The CDR3 DNA sequence: TGCGCCAGCAGCTTACCAGGGGGTTCGGGCGGAAACACCATATATTTT.

This chain uses TRBV28 with TRBJ2-1, with 9 nucleotides matching TRBD2. Germline values: CDR1 MDHEN, CDR2 SYDVKM. This CDR3 spans 14 amino acids. V lost 5 bases and J lost 9; bases outside the gene matches: 8. In DNA form, the CDR3 reads TGTGCCAGCAGTCCCTGGATAGCGGGGGTTGAGCAGTTCTTC. Translation: CASSPWIAGVEQFF.

Only a few counts were recorded for this clone. The chain uses TRBV30 and TRBJ1-4; 8 bases agree with TRBD1. The CDR3 totals 13 residues. Germline lookup yields CDR1 GTSNPN and CDR2 SVGIG (reference sequence). V lost 8 bases and J lost 8; bases outside the gene matches: 10. The CDR3 sequence: CATSDRVREKLFF. In DNA form, the CDR3 reads TGTGCCACATCGGACAGGGTGCGAGAAAAACTGTTTTTT. Looking up the rest from reference TRBV30 and TRBJ1-4 gives the full variable domain: SQTIHQWPATLVQPVGSPLSLECTVEGTSNPNLYWYRQAAGRGLQLLFYSVGIGQISSEVPQNLSASRPQDRQFILSSKKLLLSDSGFYLCATSDRVREKLFFGSGTQLSVL.

J is TRBJ2-5 and V is TRBV11-2; 12 bases are shared with TRBD2. V shed 4 bases and J 2 bases; nucleotides not matched to a gene: 2. There are 15 residues in the CDR3. Germline V gives CDR1 SGHAT, CDR2 FQNNGV. CDR3 region: CASSWGLAGQETQYF. CDR3 DNA: TGTGCCAGCAGCTGGGGACTAGCGGGTCAAGAGACCCAGTACTTC.

The chain employs TRBV28 and TRBJ1-5; D remains unclear. Germline loops: CDR1 MDHEN, CDR2 SYDVKM. This CDR3 has 19 amino acids. V was cut by 5 bases and J by 0 bases, with 23 bases left in between. Here the CDR3 DNA reads TGTGCCAGCAGTCCCGCAGACACTCCGCTCACCTATAGCAATCAGCCCCAGCATTTT. This sequence encodes CASSPADTPLTYSNQPQHF.

The chain employs TRBV7-5 and TRBJ2-3; the table's D call of TRBD2 was not tested on the DNA. TRBV7-5 is listed as a pseudogene. The CDR3 runs 18 residues. CDR3 sequence (DNA): TGTGCCAGAAGCTTAGGGGCTAGCGGGGGGCCTGACTCAGATACGCAGTATTTT. Translated, it gives CARSLGASGGPDSDTQYF.

V gene TRBV30 combines with J gene TRBJ2-2; 9 positions agree with TRBD1. V lost 1 base, J lost 6 bases, and 6 bases stayed unmatched. The CDR3 has 15 amino acids. Germline V gives CDR1 GTSNPN, CDR2 SVGIG (reference sequence). For the CDR3, the DNA is TGTGCCTGGAGTGGGATACAGGGGGCGGCCGGGGAGCTGTTTTTT. Its translation is CAWSGIQGAAGELFF.

V usage is TRBV9 and J usage is TRBJ2-1; 10 positions match TRBD2. Germline CDR1 and CDR2: SGDLS and YYNGEE. This CDR3 spans 16 amino acids. V trimming: 6 bases; J trimming: 9 bases; junction bases outside the gene matches: 15. CDR3: CASTQFISGGAGEQFF. CDR3 nucleotides: TGTGCCAGCACCCAATTTATAAGCGGGGGGGCAGGTGAGCAGTTCTTC. Full variable domain (outside the CDR3, taken from reference TRBV9 and TRBJ2-1): DSGVTQTPKHLITATGQRVTLRCSPRSGDLSVYWYQQSLDQGLQFLIQYYNGEERAKGNILERFSAQQFPDLHSELNLSSLELGDSALYFCASTQFISGGAGEQFFGPGTRLTVL.

This clone was seen a handful of times. The V gene is TRBV6-5, the J gene TRBJ2-2, with 8 bases identical to TRBD1. J gave up 3 bases and V 4 bases, and 1 base lay outside the gene matches. The CDR3 consists of 14 residues. Per germline, CDR1 MNHEY and CDR2 SVGAGI. CDR3 in DNA: TGTGCCAGCAGTTGGGGACAGGACACCGGGGAGCTGTTTTTT. Translating it yields CASSWGQDTGELFF.

This rearrangement joins TRBV29-1 to TRBJ1-4, with 10 bases that match TRBD1. The trim removed 4 bases at V and 5 bases at J, leaving 1 base unmatched. Germline V gives CDR1 SQVTM, CDR2 ANQGSEA. The CDR3 has 13 residues. CDR3 in DNA: TGCAGCGTTGCGGACAGGGGGAATGAAAAACTGTTTTTT. Translation gives CSVADRGNEKLFF.

The J gene is TRBJ2-7, the V gene TRBV6-5; D tentatively fits TRBD1 or TRBD2 (7 bases each). CDR1 is MNHEY and CDR2 is SVGAGI in the germline V gene. There are 14 residues in the CDR3. The germline V and J ends were trimmed by 8 bases and 7 bases, with 21 bases remaining between them. CDR3 residues: CASHPRGGYAEQYF. The CDR3 region has the DNA TGTGCCAGCCATCCCAGGGGGGGCTATGCGGAGCAGTACTTC.

The chain links TRBV28 to TRBJ1-2, with TRBD1 matching over 7 bases. Trimming at V came to 5 bases and at J to 7 bases, leaving 7 bases not matched to a gene. The V gene's germline CDR1 is MDHEN and CDR2 SYDVKM. CDR3 size: 13 residues. CDR3: CASSHTGEGGYTF. The CDR3 coding sequence is TGTGCCAGCAGTCACACAGGGGAAGGTGGCTACACCTTC.

The V and J genes are TRBV5-1 and TRBJ2-5, with 7 bases identical to TRBD2. J gave up 4 bases and V 2 bases, and 5 bases lay outside the gene matches. In germline, CDR1 is SGHRS, CDR2 YFSETQ. There are 14 residues in the CDR3. CDR3 sequence: CASSLSTSAETQYF. In nucleotides, the CDR3 is TGCGCCAGCAGCTTATCCACTAGCGCAGAGACCCAGTACTTC.

CDR3 in amino acids: CAWGRVSNTGELFF. The CDR3 DNA reads as TGTGCCTGGGGGCGGGTTTCGAACACCGGGGAGCTGTTTTTT. The chain couples TRBV30 to TRBJ2-2; a weak D match, TRBD2 (5 bases). This CDR3 contains 14 residues. Trimming removed 5 bases at V and 0 bases at J, with 10 bases between. Germline V gene data show CDR1 as GTSNPN and CDR2 as SVGIG (reference sequence).

The CDR3 nucleotides are TGTGCCAGCAGCGTAACGGGATTGAACACTGAAGCTTTCTTT. Amino acids: CASSVTGLNTEAFF. The chain is built from TRBV9 and TRBJ1-1, with D uncertain. This CDR3 is built from 14 residues. The V gene's germline CDR1 is SGDLS and CDR2 YYNGEE. V shed 1 base and J shed 0 bases, with 7 bases lying between them.

The chain couples TRBV10-2 to TRBJ2-5; 13 bases line up with TRBD2. V trimming: 7 bases; J trimming: 2 bases; junction bases outside the gene matches: 4. The CDR3 loop spans 15 amino acids. CDR1 and CDR2 from the germline V gene are WSHSY and SAAADI. CDR3 loop: CASTATSGGQETQYF. The CDR3 DNA is TGCGCCAGCACCGCGACTAGCGGGGGGCAAGAGACCCAGTACTTC.

This sequence joins TRBV7-2 and TRBJ2-7; maybe TRBD2 (6 bases). Trimming took 6 bases from V and 7 from J, leaving 16 bases between them. Germline V lookup: CDR1 SGHTA, CDR2 FQGNSA. The CDR3 is 13 amino acids. The CDR3 DNA reads as TGTGCCAGCAGTAGCGGAGTAGCGAGGGAGCAGTACTTC. This codes for CASSSGVAREQYF.

The chain uses TRBV27 and TRBJ2-1, with D perhaps TRBD1 (6 bases). The CDR3 totals 13 residues. Between the trimmed V and J ends, which lost 7 bases and 8 bases, there was a span of 15 bases. Per germline, CDR1 MNHEY and CDR2 SMNVEV (reference sequence). In DNA, the CDR3 is TGTGCCAGCAATCACAGGGATAGGGATGAGCAGTTCTTC. Translation: CASNHRDRDEQFF.

This chain links TRBV18 with TRBJ2-5, with TRBD1 identical over 8 bases. The CDR3 consists of 14 residues. V lost 6 bases to trimming and J lost 4 bases; unmatched junction nucleotides: 7. Looked up from germline, CDR1 is KGHSH and CDR2 is LQKENI. This chain's CDR3 is CASSLQGARETQYF. CDR3 sequence (DNA): TGTGCCAGCTCCCTCCAGGGGGCAAGAGAGACCCAGTACTTC. Based on the CDR3 plus reference TRBV18 and TRBJ2-5, the full variable domain is NAGVMQNPRHLVRRRGQEARLRCSPMKGHSHVYWYRQLPEEGLKFMVYLQKENIIDESGMPKERFSAEFPKEGPSILRIQQVVRGDSAAYFCASSLQGARETQYFGPGTRLLVL.

The chain carries TRBV19 and TRBJ2-6; D gene unclear. This CDR3 comprises 15 residues. Trimming removed 5 bases at V and 0 bases at J, with 8 bases between. Looked up from germline, CDR1 is LNHDA and CDR2 is SQIVND (reference sequence). CDR3 amino acids: CASSFSSSGANVLTF. In DNA form, the CDR3 reads TGTGCCAGTAGTTTCTCATCCTCTGGGGCCAACGTCCTGACTTTC.

The J gene is TRBJ2-1, the V gene TRBV27, with 12 positions matching TRBD2. The CDR3 is 15 amino acids. From germline, CDR1 is MNHEY and CDR2 SMNVEV (reference sequence). With 5 bases clipped from V and 10 bases from J, the junction kept 9 bases outside the gene matches. This CDR3 is CASSLLAGGHREQFF. The CDR3 coding sequence is TGTGCCAGCAGTCTACTAGCGGGGGGTCACCGGGAGCAGTTCTTC.

V is TRBV2 and J is TRBJ2-5; 12 bases agree with TRBD1. CDR1 SNHLY and CDR2 FYNNEI come from the germline V gene. The trim removed 8 bases at V and 4 bases at J, leaving 5 bases unmatched. The CDR3 length is 14 residues. CDR3 region: CASGRDRGPETQYF. CDR3 DNA: TGTGCCAGCGGACGGGACAGGGGGCCAGAGACCCAGTACTTC.

The chain has TRBV19 and TRBJ2-2; perhaps TRBD1 as D (5 bases). V lost 5 bases and J 2 bases, leaving 15 bases between the germline ends. The CDR3 covers 16 residues. Germline CDR1 and CDR2: LNHDA and SQIVND (reference sequence). The CDR3 loop is CASSPAVGQNTGELFF. The DNA of the CDR3 is TGTGCCAGTAGTCCAGCCGTCGGACAAAACACCGGGGAGCTGTTTTTT.

This clone has just one count. This chain joins TRBV21-1 and TRBJ1-5; the table names TRBD1, a call not compared with the DNA. TRBV21-1 is labeled a pseudogene. The CDR3 is made up of 17 amino acids. The CDR3 DNA follows: TGTGCCAGCAGCAAAGTGACAGGGAGGCCGAATTATCAGCCCCAGCATTTT. Its translation is CASSKVTGRPNYQPQHF.

The chain joins TRBV4-1 to TRBJ2-2, with a tentative D call TRBD2 (5 bases). CDR1 is MGHRA, CDR2 YSYEKL, per germline. V lost 0 bases and J 8 bases, leaving 13 bases between the germline ends. The CDR3 length is 15 residues. CDR3 coding DNA: TGCGCCAGCAGCCAAGATAGGAGGCTCGTTGGGGAGCTGTTTTTT. Encoded protein: CASSQDRRLVGELFF.

V gene TRBV6-4 combines with J gene TRBJ1-4; no definite D call. V lost 2 bases to trimming and J lost 8 bases, with 9 bases between them. This CDR3 is 13 amino acids long. The germline V gene encodes CDR1 MRHNA and CDR2 SNTAGT. The CDR3 loop is CASSDNAREKLFF. CDR3 in DNA: TGTGCCAGCAGTGACAACGCGAGGGAAAAACTGTTTTTT.

The chain is built from TRBV7-6 and TRBJ1-1; the D is unclear. V was shortened by 8 bases and J by 1 base, with 11 bases between the two germline ends. Germline lookup yields CDR1 SGHVS and CDR2 FNYEAQ. The CDR3 contains 13 residues. CDR3: CASVGVGNTEAFF. As DNA, the CDR3 is TGTGCCAGCGTCGGGGTAGGGAACACTGAAGCTTTCTTT.